The text below deals with one TCR beta chain. Its antigen remains unidentified. Semi-nested PCR with Nested Universal Primer A followed constant-region reverse priming of full-length variable regions. TCRdb independently ran MiXCR on the 5' RACE reads; one entry per CDR3 protein. The sample lists 40,000 to 65,000 distinct CDR3 sequences; approximately 23% were seen once. The length of the CDR3 is 14 residues. Trimming pared 5 bases from V and 5 bases from J, leaving 13 bases between. Germline V CDR1 and CDR2: SGHTA, FQGNSA. The study, taken as a whole, reports: Larger-cohort validation covered only one TCR beta V-J rearrangement.

Purified naive CD4+ T cells were depleted of CD25+ Tregs. The TCR was taken from a female donor with breast cancer. Sequencing used tumor-infiltrating naive CD4+ T cells sorted from the breast tumor. Subset denoted: naive CD4+ T cells, CD4+CD45RA+CD25-. This chain links TRBV7-2 with TRBJ2-1; D unresolved. The CDR3 is CASSPRTTNNEQFF. CDR3 DNA: TGTGCCAGCAGCCCCCGGACCACAAACAATGAGCAGTTCTTC.